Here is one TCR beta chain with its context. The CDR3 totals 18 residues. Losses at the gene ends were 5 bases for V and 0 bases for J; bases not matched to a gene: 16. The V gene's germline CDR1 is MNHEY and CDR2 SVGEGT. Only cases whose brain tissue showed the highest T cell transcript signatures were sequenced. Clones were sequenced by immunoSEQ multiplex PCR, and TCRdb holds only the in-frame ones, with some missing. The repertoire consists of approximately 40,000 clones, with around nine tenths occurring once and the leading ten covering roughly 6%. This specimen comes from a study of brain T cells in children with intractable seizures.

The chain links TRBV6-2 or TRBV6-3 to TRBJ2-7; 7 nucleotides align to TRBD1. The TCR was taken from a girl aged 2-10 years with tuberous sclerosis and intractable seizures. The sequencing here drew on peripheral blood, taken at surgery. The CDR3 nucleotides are TGTGCCAGCAGTCCCGCGTGGGACAGCCGGCGAGGCTCCTACGAGCAGTACTTC. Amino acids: CASSPAWDSRRGSYEQYF.